The 11 T cell receptor beta chains given below trace back to one sample, sequenced in a study of shared clonotypes between healthy human individuals. Method: immunoSEQ multiplex PCR; TCRdb's copy keeps in-frame clones and lacks some. The sample has about 2.4 million clones, under 95% seen once. Sequencing used naive CD4+ T cells from PBMCs. Subset reported: CD45RA+ positively selected. The receptors were sampled from a young man in good health. Some clones in this sample may be carry-over from other donors' samples.

The V gene is TRBV19, the J gene TRBJ2-7; 13 bases align to TRBD2. This CDR3 is 15 amino acids long. V gave up 4 bases and J gave up 2 bases; unmatched junction bases: 2. Germline V gene lookup returns CDR1 LNHDA and CDR2 SQIVND (reference sequence). CDR3 sequence reads: CASSTGLAGTYEQYF. The CDR3 nucleotides read TGTGCCAGTAGTACGGGACTAGCGGGAACCTACGAGCAGTACTTC.

The chain employs TRBV30 and TRBJ1-3; D not resolved. From germline, CDR1 is GTSNPN and CDR2 SVGIG (reference sequence). The V end was cut by 3 bases, the J end by 2 bases, with 11 bases between. CDR3 length: 14 amino acids. The chain's CDR3 is CAWSRGGTGNTIYF. The CDR3 DNA is TGTGCCTGGAGCCGGGGAGGGACTGGAAACACCATATATTTT.

The chain couples TRBV6-1 to TRBJ1-2; no firm D call. Germline V gene sequence: CDR1 MNHNS, CDR2 SASEGT. Trimming took off 8 bases at V and 2 bases at J, with 6 bases between the two ends. The CDR3 is 11 residues long. In DNA form, the CDR3 reads TGTGCCAGCGCGGAAAACTATGGCTACACCTTC. It encodes CASAENYGYTF.

This sequence joins TRBV6-1 and TRBJ2-3, with D possibly being TRBD2 (5 bases). The CDR3 consists of 15 residues. V was trimmed by 4 bases and J by 0 bases, leaving 11 bases between them. CDR1 is MNHNS, CDR2 SASEGT, per germline. The CDR3 loop reads CASSVQEASTDTQYF. For the CDR3, the DNA is TGTGCCAGCAGTGTTCAGGAGGCTAGCACAGATACGCAGTATTTT.

This chain links TRBV5-1 with TRBJ1-1; D not certain. The CDR3 consists of 14 residues. The germline V gene has CDR1 SGHRS and CDR2 YFSETQ. Deletions cut 2 bases from V and 1 base from J, with 9 bases between. The CDR3 region has the DNA TGCGCCAGCAGCTTAACGGCCAGGAACACTGAAGCTTTCTTT. This sequence encodes CASSLTARNTEAFF.

The chain joins TRBV28 to TRBJ2-4, with D tentatively TRBD1 or TRBD2 (6 bases each). CDR1 is MDHEN, CDR2 SYDVKM, per germline. V lost 8 bases, J lost 6 bases, and 23 bases lay in between. This CDR3 region has 16 residues. CDR3 in amino acids: CASGAVQGGVGNIQYF. In DNA form, the CDR3 reads TGTGCCAGCGGGGCCGTACAGGGAGGTGTAGGAAACATTCAGTACTTC.

The V gene is TRBV7-9, the J gene TRBJ2-1, with 11 bases fitting TRBD2. V was pared by 5 bases and J by 2 bases, with 5 bases of the junction left unmatched. CDR1 is SEHNR, CDR2 FQNEAQ, per germline (reference sequence). This CDR3 contains 16 residues. The chain's CDR3 is CASSRMGLAAYNEQFF. The DNA of the CDR3 is TGTGCCAGCAGCCGTATGGGACTAGCGGCCTACAATGAGCAGTTCTTC.

The chain joins TRBV18 to TRBJ2-6, with 12 bases identical to TRBD2. Trimming cost V 5 bases and J 0 bases; bases outside gene matches: 2. CDR3 length equals 17 residues. From germline, CDR1 is KGHSH and CDR2 LQKENI. The CDR3 DNA follows: TGTGCCAGCTCAATGGGACTAGCGGGCTCTGGGGCCAACGTCCTGACTTTC. Translation: CASSMGLAGSGANVLTF. Drawing the rest from reference TRBV18 and TRBJ2-6, the complete variable domain is NAGVMQNPRHLVRRRGQEARLRCSPMKGHSHVYWYRQLPEEGLKFMVYLQKENIIDESGMPKERFSAEFPKEGPSILRIQQVVRGDSAAYFCASSMGLAGSGANVLTFGAGSRLTVL.

J is TRBJ2-1 and V is TRBV28; D is unclear. Trimming stripped 7 bases from V and 7 bases from J, with 11 bases between. Germline V gene lookup returns CDR1 MDHEN and CDR2 SYDVKM. This CDR3 is built from 12 residues. DNA for the CDR3: TGTGCCAGCACCACTAATCGGAATGAGCAGTTCTTC. This codes for CASTTNRNEQFF. Complete variable domain (other parts from reference TRBV28 and TRBJ2-1): DVKVTQSSRYLVKRTGEKVFLECVQDMDHENMFWYRQDPGLGLRLIYFSYDVKMKEKGDIPEGYSVSREKKERFSLILESASTNQTSMYLCASTTNRNEQFFGPGTRLTVL.

The chain uses TRBV28 and TRBJ1-3; no clear D gene. This CDR3 contains 17 residues. Trimming took off 5 bases at V and 0 bases at J, with 17 bases between the two ends. Germline loops: CDR1 MDHEN, CDR2 SYDVKM. This CDR3 reads CASSPQTGFSSGNTIYF. As DNA, the CDR3 is TGTGCCAGCAGTCCGCAAACCGGGTTTAGCTCTGGAAACACCATATATTTT.

Worth noting for this clone: Its ends do not fully match the called genes, so a read error is possible. The rearrangement uses TRBV6-1 and TRBJ2-4; D is possibly TRBD2 (5 bases). CDR3 size: 13 residues. Per germline, CDR1 MNHNS and CDR2 SASEGT. In DNA, the CDR3 is TGTGCCAGCAGTGTCTTAGGGAGTCGGGTTCGGAACTTC. It codes for CASSVLGSRVRNF.